This T cell receptor beta chain was found in a study of identifying expanded T cells in peripheral blood. Study-level points and caveats: About 1.2 clones differed between technical replicates, versus about 15 and 19 over time.

The germline gives CDR1 MNHNS, CDR2 SASEGT. The length of the CDR3 is 15 residues. The V gene end was trimmed by 6 bases and the J gene end by 8 bases; junction bases not matched to a gene: 6. TCRdb's copy holds only in-frame clones and misses some; the assay was immunoSEQ multiplex PCR. The repertoire has 90,000 to 100,000 clones, 88% of them found once; the top ten carry about 3.9%. With regard to this clone: The antigen remains undetermined.

Sequencing was done on a sample of blood. The source is a person aged 18 to 75 in good health. The gene calls are TRBV6-1 and TRBJ2-1; the match to TRBD2 covers 14 bases. The CDR3 DNA reads as TGTGCCAGCAGCCTCGGGACTAGCGGGGGAGATGAGCAGTTCTTC. This gives the protein CASSLGTSGGDEQFF.